This T cell receptor (beta chain) was profiled in a study of blood T cell repertoires in COVID-19. Study-level background: PBMCs, B-cell-depleted T cells, or T cells were the source of the cDNA or gDNA that made up the material.

CDR1 and CDR2 from the germline V gene are SGHVS and FQNEAQ. V lost 1 base and J 7 bases, leaving 17 bases between the germline ends. The CDR3 loop spans 15 amino acids. Measured with immunoSEQ multiplex PCR; TCRdb has only the in-frame clones, and not every one. This table holds over 50,000 clones, 70% to 90% found once. Sequencing input: peripheral blood. The chain combines TRBV7-8 with TRBJ2-7; D remains ambiguous. This receptor was taken from a human donor in a cohort sampled during active COVID-19. For the CDR3, the DNA is TGTGCCAGCAGCTTAGTGGCGGATGCGACGGTTGAGCAGTACTTC. Translation: CASSLVADATVEQYF. Full variable domain (missing parts from reference TRBV7-8 and TRBJ2-7): GAGVSQSPRYKVAKRGQDVALRCDPISGHVSLFWYQQALGQGPEFLTYFQNEAQLDKSGLPSDRFFAERPEGSVSTLKIQRTQQEDSAVYLCASSLVADATVEQYFGPGTRLTVT.